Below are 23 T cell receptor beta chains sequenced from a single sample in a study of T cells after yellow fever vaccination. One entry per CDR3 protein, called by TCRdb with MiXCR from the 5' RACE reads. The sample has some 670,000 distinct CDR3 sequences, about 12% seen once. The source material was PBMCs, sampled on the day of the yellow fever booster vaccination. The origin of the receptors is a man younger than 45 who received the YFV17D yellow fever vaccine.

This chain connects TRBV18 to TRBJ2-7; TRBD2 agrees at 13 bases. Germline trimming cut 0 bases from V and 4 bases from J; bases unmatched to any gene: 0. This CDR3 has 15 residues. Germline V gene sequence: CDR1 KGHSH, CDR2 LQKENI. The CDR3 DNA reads TGTGCCAGCTCACCACCGACTAGCGGGAGGTACGAGCAGTACTTC. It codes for CASSPPTSGRYEQYF. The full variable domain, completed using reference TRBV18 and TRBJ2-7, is NAGVMQNPRHLVRRRGQEARLRCSPMKGHSHVYWYRQLPEEGLKFMVYLQKENIIDESGMPKERFSAEFPKEGPSILRIQQVVRGDSAAYFCASSPPTSGRYEQYFGPGTRLTVT.

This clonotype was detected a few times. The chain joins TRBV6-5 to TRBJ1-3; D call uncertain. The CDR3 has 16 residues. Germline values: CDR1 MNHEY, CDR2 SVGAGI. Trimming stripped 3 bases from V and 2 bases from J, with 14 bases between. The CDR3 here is CASSYSDLSTGNTIYF. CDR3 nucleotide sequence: TGTGCCAGCAGTTATTCGGACCTATCCACTGGAAACACCATATATTTT.

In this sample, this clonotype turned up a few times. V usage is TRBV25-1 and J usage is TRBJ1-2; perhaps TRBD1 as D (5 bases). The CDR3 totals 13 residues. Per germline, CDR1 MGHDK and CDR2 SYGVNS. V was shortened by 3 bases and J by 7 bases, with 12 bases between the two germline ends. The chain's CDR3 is CASSEGQFFGYTF. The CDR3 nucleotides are TGTGCCAGCAGTGAGGGGCAGTTCTTTGGCTACACCTTC.

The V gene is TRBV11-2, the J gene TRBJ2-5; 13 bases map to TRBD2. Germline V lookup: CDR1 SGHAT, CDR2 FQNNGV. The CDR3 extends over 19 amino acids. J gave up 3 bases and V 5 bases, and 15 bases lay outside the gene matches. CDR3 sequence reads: CASSPTSFGLAGVEETQYF. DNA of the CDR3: TGTGCCAGCAGCCCCACAAGCTTTGGACTAGCGGGAGTGGAAGAGACCCAGTACTTC.

The CDR3 loop is CASSQAPGGLDTQYF. CDR3 DNA: TGCGCCAGCAGCCAAGCGCCGGGGGGTTTGGATACGCAGTATTTT. The chain combines TRBV4-3 with TRBJ2-3; 7 nucleotides agree with TRBD2. This CDR3 comprises 15 residues. The ends lost 1 base at V and 6 bases at J; junction bases unmatched: 7. CDR1 and CDR2 from the germline V gene are LGHNA and YSLEER.

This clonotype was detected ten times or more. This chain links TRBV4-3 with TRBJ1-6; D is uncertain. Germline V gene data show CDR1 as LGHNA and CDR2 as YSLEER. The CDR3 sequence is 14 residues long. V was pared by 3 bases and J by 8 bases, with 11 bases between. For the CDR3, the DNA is TGCGCCAGCAGCCAGGGTCTGCCTTATTCACCCCTCCACTTT. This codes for CASSQGLPYSPLHF.

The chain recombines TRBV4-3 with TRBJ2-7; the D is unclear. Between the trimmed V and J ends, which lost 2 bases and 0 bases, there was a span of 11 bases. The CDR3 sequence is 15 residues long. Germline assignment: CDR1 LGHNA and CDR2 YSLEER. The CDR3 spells CASSQTRTYSYEQYF. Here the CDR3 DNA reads TGCGCCAGCAGCCAAACCAGGACCTACTCCTACGAGCAGTACTTC.

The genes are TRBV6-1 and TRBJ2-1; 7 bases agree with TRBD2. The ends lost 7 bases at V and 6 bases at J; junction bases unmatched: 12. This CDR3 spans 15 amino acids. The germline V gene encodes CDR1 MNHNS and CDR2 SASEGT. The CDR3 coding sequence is TGTGCCAGCAACGGACTAGTGGGATTTGGCAATGAGCAGTTCTTC. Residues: CASNGLVGFGNEQFF.

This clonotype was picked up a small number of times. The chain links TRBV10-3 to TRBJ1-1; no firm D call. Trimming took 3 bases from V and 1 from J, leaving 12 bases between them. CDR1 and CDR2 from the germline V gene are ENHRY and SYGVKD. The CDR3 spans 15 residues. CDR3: CAISEGAAQNTEAFF. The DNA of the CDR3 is TGTGCCATCAGTGAAGGAGCAGCCCAGAACACTGAAGCTTTCTTT.

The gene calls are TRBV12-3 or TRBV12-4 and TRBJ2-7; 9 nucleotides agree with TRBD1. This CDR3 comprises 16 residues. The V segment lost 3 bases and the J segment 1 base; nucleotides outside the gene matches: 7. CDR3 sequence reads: CASSLTGTGPSYEQYF. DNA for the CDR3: TGTGCCAGCAGTTTGACCGGGACAGGGCCGTCCTACGAGCAGTACTTC.

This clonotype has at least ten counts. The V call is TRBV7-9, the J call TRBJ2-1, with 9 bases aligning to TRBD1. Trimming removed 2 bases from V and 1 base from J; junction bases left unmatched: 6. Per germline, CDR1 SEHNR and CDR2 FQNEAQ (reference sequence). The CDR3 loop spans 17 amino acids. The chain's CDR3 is CASSLRGQGMSYNEQFF. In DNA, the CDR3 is TGTGCCAGCAGCTTAAGGGGACAGGGAATGTCCTACAATGAGCAGTTCTTC.

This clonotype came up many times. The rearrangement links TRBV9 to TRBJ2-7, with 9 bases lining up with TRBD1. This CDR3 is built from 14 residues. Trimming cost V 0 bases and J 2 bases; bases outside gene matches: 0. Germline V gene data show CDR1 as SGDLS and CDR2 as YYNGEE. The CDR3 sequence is CASSVGQGAYEQYF. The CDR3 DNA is TGTGCCAGCAGCGTAGGACAGGGGGCCTACGAGCAGTACTTC.

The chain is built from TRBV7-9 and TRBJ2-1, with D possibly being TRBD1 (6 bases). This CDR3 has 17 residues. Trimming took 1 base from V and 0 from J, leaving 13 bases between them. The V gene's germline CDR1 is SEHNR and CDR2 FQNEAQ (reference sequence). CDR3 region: CASSLEQGWSSYNEQFF. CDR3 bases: TGTGCCAGCAGCTTAGAACAGGGATGGAGCTCCTACAATGAGCAGTTCTTC.

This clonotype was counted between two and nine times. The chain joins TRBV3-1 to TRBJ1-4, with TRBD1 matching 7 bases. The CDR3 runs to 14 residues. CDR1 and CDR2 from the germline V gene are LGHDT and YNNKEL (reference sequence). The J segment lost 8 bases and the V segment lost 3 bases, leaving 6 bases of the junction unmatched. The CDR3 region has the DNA TGTGCCAGCAGCCACGGACAGGTCTACGAAAAACTGTTTTTT. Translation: CASSHGQVYEKLFF.

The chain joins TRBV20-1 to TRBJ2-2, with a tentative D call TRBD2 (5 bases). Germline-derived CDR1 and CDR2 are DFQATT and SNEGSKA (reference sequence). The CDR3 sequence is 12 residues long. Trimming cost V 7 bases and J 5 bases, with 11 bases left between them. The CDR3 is CSVNGGTGELFF. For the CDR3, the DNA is TGCAGTGTCAACGGCGGGACCGGGGAGCTGTTTTTT.

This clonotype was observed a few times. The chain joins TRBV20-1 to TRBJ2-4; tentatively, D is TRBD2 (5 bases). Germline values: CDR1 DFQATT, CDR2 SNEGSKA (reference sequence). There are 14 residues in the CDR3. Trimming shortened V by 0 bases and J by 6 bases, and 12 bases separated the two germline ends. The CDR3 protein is CSARDDAGRNIQYF. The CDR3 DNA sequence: TGCAGTGCTAGAGATGATGCTGGGAGAAACATTCAGTACTTC.

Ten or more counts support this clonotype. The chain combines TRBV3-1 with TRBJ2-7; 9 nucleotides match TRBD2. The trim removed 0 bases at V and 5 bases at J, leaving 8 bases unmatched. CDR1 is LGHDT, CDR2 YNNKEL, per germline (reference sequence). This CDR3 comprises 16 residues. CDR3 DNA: TGTGCCAGCAGCCAAGACGGCCTAAGCGGGAGGAACGAGCAGTACTTC. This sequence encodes CASSQDGLSGRNEQYF.

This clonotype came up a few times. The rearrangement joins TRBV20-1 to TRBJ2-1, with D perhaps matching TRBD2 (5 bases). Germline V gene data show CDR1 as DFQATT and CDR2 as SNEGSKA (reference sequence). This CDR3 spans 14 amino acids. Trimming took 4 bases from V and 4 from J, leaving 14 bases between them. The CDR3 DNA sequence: TGCAGTGCTACCCGGGATATAGGGTACAATGAGCAGTTCTTC. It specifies CSATRDIGYNEQFF.

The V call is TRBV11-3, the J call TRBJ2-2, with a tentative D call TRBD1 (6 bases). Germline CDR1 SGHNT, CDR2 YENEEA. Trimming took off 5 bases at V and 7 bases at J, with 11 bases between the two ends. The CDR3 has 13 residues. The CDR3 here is CASSETGDGELFF. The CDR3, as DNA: TGTGCCAGCAGCGAGACAGGAGACGGGGAGCTGTTTTTT.

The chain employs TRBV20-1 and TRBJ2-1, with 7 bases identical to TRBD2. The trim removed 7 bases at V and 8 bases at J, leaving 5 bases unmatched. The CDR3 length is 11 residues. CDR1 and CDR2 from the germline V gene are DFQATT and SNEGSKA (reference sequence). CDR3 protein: CSGREEYEQFF. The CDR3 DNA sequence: TGCAGTGGCCGGGAGGAGTATGAGCAGTTCTTC.

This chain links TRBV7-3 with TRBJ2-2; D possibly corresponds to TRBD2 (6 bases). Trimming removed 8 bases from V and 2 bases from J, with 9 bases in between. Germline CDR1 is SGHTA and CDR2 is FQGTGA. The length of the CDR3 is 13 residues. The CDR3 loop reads CASARDNTGELFF. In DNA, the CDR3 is TGTGCCAGCGCGCGGGACAACACCGGGGAGCTGTTTTTT.

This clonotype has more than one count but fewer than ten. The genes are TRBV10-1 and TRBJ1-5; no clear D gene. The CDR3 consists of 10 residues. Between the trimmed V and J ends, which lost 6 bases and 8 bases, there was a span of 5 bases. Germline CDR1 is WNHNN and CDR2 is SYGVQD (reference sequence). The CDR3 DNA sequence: TGCGCCAGCAGCGGGGAGCCCCAGCATTTT. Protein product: CASSGEPQHF.

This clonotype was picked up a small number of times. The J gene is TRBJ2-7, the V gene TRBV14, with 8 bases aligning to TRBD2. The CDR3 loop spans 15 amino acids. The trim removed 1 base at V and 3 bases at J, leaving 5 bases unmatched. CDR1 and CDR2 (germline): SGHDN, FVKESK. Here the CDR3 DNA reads TGTGCCAGCAGCCAAGGACTTAGCGGGATCTACGAGCAGTACTTC. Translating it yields CASSQGLSGIYEQYF.